This TCR beta chain was recorded in a study of blood T cells in healthy people across ages. Through a sample-barcoded 5' primer and a J-beta primer mix, a second PCR was run for roughly 7 to 12 cycles. A tag from a template-switch adaptor with 12 random nucleotides marked each cDNA molecule. TCRdb reprocessed the 5' RACE reads with MiXCR, giving one entry per CDR3 protein. The table lists hundreds of thousands of distinct CDR3 sequences, 20% to 25% of them singletons. Study observations and caveats: Age advanced and TCR beta diversity per million T cells fell, roughly linearly.

Turning to this clonotype: Its target is not known.

V lost 5 bases to trimming and J lost 6 bases, with 7 bases between them. The CDR3 consists of 12 residues. Germline values: CDR1 MNHEY, CDR2 SMNVEV (reference sequence). Sample: blood. This clonotype was obtained from a man between 65 and 85 years old in good health. J is TRBJ2-2 and V is TRBV27; D remains ambiguous. The CDR3 DNA reads as TGTGCCAGCAGTCCCCAGTCCGGGGAGCTGTTTTTT. Protein product: CASSPQSGELFF.